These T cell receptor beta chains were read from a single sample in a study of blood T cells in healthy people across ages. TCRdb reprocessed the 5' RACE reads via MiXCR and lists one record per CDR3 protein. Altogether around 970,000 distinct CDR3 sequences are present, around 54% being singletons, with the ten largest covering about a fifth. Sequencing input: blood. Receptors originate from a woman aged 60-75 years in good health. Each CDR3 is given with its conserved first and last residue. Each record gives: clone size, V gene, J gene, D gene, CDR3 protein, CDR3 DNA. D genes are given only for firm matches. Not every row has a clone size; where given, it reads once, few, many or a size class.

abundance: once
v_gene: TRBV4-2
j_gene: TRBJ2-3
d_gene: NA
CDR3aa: CASSQEGVKDLVTDTQYF
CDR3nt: TGTGCCAGCAGCCAAGAAGGAGTTAAGGACTTAGTCACAGATACGCAGTATTTT

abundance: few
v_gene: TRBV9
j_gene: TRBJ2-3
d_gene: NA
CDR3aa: CASSVGRAGLFTDTQYF
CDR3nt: TGTGCCAGCAGCGTAGGTCGAGCGGGCCTCTTCACAGATACGCAGTATTTT

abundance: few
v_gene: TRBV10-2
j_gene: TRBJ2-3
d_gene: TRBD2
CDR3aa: CASSEFPAGGPRDTQYF
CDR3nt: TGCGCCAGCAGTGAGTTTCCGGCGGGAGGGCCCCGGGATACGCAGTATTTT

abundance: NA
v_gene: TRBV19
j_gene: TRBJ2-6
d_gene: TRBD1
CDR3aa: CASSPRTGGYSGANVLTF
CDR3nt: TGTGCCAGTAGTCCGAGGACAGGGGGTTACTCTGGGGCCAACGTCCTGACTTTC

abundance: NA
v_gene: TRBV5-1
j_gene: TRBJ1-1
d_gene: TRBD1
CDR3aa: CASSFTGGTEAFF
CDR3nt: TGCGCCAGCAGCTTTACAGGGGGCACTGAAGCTTTCTTT

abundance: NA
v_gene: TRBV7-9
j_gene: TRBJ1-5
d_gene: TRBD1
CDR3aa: CASSSWTGDQPQHF
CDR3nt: TGTGCCAGCAGCTCCTGGACAGGGGATCAGCCCCAGCATTTT

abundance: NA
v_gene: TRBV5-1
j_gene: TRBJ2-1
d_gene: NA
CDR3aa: CASRGPSDYEQFF
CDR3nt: TGCGCCAGCAGAGGACCGAGCGACTATGAGCAGTTCTTC

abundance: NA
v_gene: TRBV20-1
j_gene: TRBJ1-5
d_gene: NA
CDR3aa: CSAWDIGFPQHF
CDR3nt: TGCAGCGCTTGGGACATAGGCTTTCCCCAGCATTTT

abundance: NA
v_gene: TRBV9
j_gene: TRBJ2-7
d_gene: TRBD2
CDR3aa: CASSVLAGEPYEQYF
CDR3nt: TGTGCCAGCAGCGTACTAGCGGGAGAACCCTACGAGCAGTACTTC

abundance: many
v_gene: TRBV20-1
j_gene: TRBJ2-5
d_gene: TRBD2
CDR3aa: CSAKTGGQETQYF
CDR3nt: TGCAGTGCTAAGACGGGAGGCCAAGAGACCCAGTACTTC

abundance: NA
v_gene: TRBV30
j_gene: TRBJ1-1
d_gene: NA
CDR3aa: CAWSKGLNTEAFF
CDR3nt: TGTGCCTGGAGTAAGGGGTTGAACACTGAAGCTTTCTTT

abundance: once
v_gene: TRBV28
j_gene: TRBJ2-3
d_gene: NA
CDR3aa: CASKAPLTGTDTQYF
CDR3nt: TGTGCCAGCAAGGCACCATTGACCGGCACAGATACGCAGTATTTT

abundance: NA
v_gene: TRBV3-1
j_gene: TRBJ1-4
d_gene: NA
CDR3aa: CASSQETGRNEKLFF
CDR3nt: TGTGCCAGCAGCCAAGAAACGGGAAGGAATGAAAAACTGTTTTTT

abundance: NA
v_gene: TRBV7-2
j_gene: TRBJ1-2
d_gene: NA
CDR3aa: CASSLVRLLQGGYTF
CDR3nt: TGTGCCAGCAGCTTAGTTCGCTTGTTACAGGGTGGCTACACCTTC

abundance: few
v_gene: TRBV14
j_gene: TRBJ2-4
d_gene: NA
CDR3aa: CASSQDRNGAKNIQYF
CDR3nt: TGTGCCAGCAGCCAAGATCGGAACGGAGCCAAAAACATTCAGTACTTC

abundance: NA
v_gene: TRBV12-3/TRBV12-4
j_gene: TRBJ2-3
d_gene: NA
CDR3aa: CASSPETGGGPDTQYF
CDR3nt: TGTGCCAGCAGTCCTGAAACCGGCGGCGGCCCAGATACGCAGTATTTT

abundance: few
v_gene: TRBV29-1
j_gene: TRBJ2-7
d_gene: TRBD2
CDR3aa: CSVEDGTSGSYEQYF
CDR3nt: TGCAGCGTTGAAGATGGGACTAGCGGGAGCTACGAGCAGTACTTC

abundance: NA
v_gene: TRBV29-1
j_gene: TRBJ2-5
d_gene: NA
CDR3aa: CSVESETSTETQYF
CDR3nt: TGCAGCGTTGAAAGCGAGACCTCGACGGAGACCCAGTACTTC

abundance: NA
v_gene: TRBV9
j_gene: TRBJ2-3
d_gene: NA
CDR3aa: CASSAARWTDTTDTQYF
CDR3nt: TGTGCCAGCAGCGCAGCTCGATGGACAGACACCACAGATACGCAGTATTTT

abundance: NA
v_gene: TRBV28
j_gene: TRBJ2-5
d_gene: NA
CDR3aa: CASSAYGGRETQYF
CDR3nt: TGTGCCAGCAGTGCCTATGGGGGCCGAGAGACCCAGTACTTC

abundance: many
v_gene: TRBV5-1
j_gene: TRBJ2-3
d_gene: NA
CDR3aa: CASSLGGETDTQYF
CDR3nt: TGCGCCAGCAGCTTGGGCGGGGAGACAGATACGCAGTATTTT

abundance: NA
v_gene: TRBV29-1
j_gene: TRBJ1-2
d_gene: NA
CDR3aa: CSVYPDTHGDGYTF
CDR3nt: TGCAGCGTTTACCCTGACACTCACGGCGATGGCTACACCTTC

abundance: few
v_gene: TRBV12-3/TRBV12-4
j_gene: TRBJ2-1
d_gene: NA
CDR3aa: CASSTLEGGEQFF
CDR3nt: TGTGCCAGCAGTACCCTGGAGGGCGGTGAGCAGTTCTTC

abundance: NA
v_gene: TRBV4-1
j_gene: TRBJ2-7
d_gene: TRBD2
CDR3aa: CASSKLGGLAQYEQYF
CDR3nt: TGCGCCAGCAGCAAATTGGGGGGACTAGCACAATACGAGCAGTACTTC

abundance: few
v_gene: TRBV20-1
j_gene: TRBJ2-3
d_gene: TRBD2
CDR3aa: CSAIHHSGSTDTQYF
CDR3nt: TGCAGTGCTATACATCATAGCGGGAGCACAGATACGCAGTATTTT

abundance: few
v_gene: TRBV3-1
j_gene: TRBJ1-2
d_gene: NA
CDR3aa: CASSQDPDGRYYGYTF
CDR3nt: TGTGCCAGCAGCCAAGATCCGGACGGACGATACTATGGCTACACCTTC

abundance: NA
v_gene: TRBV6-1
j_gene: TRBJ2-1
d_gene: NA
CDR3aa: CASGGHDGAGGNEQFF
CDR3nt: TGTGCCAGCGGGGGACACGACGGGGCCGGGGGCAATGAGCAGTTCTTC

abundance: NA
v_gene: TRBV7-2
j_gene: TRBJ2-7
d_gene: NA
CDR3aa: CASSRDGGTYEQYF
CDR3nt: TGTGCCAGCAGCCGGGATGGCGGGACCTACGAGCAGTACTTC

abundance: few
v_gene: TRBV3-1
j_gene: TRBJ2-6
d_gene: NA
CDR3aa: CASTETGANVLTF
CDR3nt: TGTGCCAGCACCGAGACAGGGGCCAACGTCCTGACTTTC

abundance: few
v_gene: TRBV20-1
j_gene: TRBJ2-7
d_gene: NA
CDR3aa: CSARETRYEQYF
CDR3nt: TGCAGTGCTAGAGAGACTCGATACGAGCAGTACTTC

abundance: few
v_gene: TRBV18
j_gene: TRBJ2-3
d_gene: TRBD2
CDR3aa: CASSPPGLAGPDTQYF
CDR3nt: TGTGCCAGCTCACCACCGGGACTAGCAGGCCCAGATACGCAGTATTTT

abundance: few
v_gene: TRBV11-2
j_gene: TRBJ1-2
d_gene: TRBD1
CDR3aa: CASSSPRQGWGYTF
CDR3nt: TGTGCCAGCAGCTCCCCACGACAGGGGTGGGGCTACACCTTC

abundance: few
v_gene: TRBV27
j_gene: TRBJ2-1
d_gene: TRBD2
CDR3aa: CASRASGRYNEQFF
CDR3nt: TGTGCCAGCAGAGCTAGCGGGAGGTACAATGAGCAGTTCTTC

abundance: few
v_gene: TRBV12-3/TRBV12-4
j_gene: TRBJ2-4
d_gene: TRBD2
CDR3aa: CASFFSGRREQYF
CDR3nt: TGTGCCAGCTTTTTTAGCGGGAGAAGGGAGCAGTACTTC

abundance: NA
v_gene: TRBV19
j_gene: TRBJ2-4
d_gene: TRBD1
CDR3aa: CASSTLTGDAYF
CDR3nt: TGTGCCAGTAGTACCTTGACAGGGGACGCGTACTTC

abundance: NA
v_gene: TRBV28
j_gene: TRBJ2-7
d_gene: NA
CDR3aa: CASLEQNPYERYF
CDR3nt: TGTGCCAGCCTGGAACAGAATCCCTACGAGCGGTACTTC

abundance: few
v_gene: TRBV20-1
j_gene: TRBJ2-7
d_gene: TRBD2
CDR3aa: CSARDGAGGPPYEQYF
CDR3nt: TGCAGTGCTAGAGATGGAGCGGGAGGGCCCCCCTACGAGCAGTACTTC

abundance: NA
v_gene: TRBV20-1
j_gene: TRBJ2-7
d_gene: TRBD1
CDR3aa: CSAQRQGASYEQYF
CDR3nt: TGCAGTGCTCAACGGCAGGGGGCGTCCTACGAGCAGTACTTC

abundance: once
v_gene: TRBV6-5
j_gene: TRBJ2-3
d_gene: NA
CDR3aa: CASRSDTTDTQYF
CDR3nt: TGTGCCAGCAGAAGCGACACCACAGATACGCAGTATTTT

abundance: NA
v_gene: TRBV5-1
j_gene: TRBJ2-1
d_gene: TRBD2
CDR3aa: CASRVRAGMNEQFF
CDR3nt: TGCGCCAGCAGGGTACGAGCGGGAATGAATGAGCAGTTCTTC

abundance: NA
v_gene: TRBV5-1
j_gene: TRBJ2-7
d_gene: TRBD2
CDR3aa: CASSFLSGTYEQYF
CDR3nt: TGCGCCAGCAGCTTTCTTAGCGGGACCTACGAGCAGTACTTC

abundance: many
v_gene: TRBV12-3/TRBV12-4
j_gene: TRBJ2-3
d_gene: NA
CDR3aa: CASRITDTQYF
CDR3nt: TGTGCCAGCCGAATCACAGATACGCAGTATTTT